This TCR beta chain was identified during a study of control samples from healthy donors and cancer patients. Clones were sequenced by immunoSEQ multiplex PCR, and TCRdb holds only the in-frame ones, with some missing. The sample has 150,000 to 160,000 clones, approximately 93% seen once; the top ten hold under 2.5%. In the case of this clone: Other DNA variants within this sample encode the same CDR3.

V was clipped by 3 bases and J by 0 bases, with 9 bases between them. CDR1 KGHSH and CDR2 LQKENI come from the germline V gene. CDR3 length: 15 amino acids. The material sequenced was blood. This clonotype originated in a man aged 45-65 years in good health. This chain joins TRBV18 and TRBJ1-5, with unresolved D. CDR3 region: CASSPPGASNQPQHF. The CDR3 DNA sequence: TGTGCCAGCTCACCCCCGGGAGCTAGCAATCAGCCCCAGCATTTT.